The 13 T cell receptor beta chains reported below all come from one sample, sequenced in a study of shared clonotypes between healthy human individuals. The protocol was immunoSEQ multiplex PCR, while the TCRdb copy is restricted to in-frame clones and leaves out a portion. Altogether some 1.5 million clones are present, roughly 96% being singletons, with the ten largest covering over 1%. The sequenced material came from naive CD4+ T cells sorted from blood. Subset in this sample: CD45RA+ positively selected. These receptors came from a man in his thirties or forties in good health.

The gene calls are TRBV30 and TRBJ1-3; D not certain. The germline CDR1 and CDR2 sequences are GTSNPN and SVGIG (reference sequence). The CDR3 runs to 14 residues. Trimming cost V 0 bases and J 0 bases, with 6 bases left between them. The CDR3 sequence: CAWSVDSSGNTIYF. CDR3 in DNA: TGTGCCTGGAGTGTAGATAGCTCTGGAAACACCATATATTTT.

V is TRBV10-2 and J is TRBJ2-4; TRBD1 is a possible D gene (6 bases). This CDR3 has 15 residues. Germline CDR1 and CDR2: WSHSY and SAAADI. V was clipped by 8 bases and J by 0 bases, with 14 bases between them. The CDR3, as DNA: TGCGCCAGCGGTGGACAGACACTAGCCAAAAACATTCAGTACTTC. Protein: CASGGQTLAKNIQYF.

This clone has a single count. The V and J genes are TRBV7-9 and TRBJ2-1; perhaps TRBD1 as D (5 bases). The CDR3 totals 14 residues. Trimming pared 10 bases from V and 5 bases from J, leaving 18 bases between. Germline V gene data show CDR1 as SEHNR and CDR2 as FQNEAQ (reference sequence). CDR3 bases: TGTGCCACCCCGGACACGTCCTTACACAATGAGCAGTTCTTC. It specifies CATPDTSLHNEQFF.

This sequence joins TRBV9 and TRBJ1-4; D is possibly TRBD1 (6 bases). V was clipped by 0 bases and J by 5 bases, with 14 bases between them. CDR3 size: 16 residues. Germline V gene sequence: CDR1 SGDLS, CDR2 YYNGEE. CDR3 residues: CASSVEPNRANEKLFF. CDR3 DNA: TGTGCCAGCAGCGTAGAACCTAACAGGGCGAATGAAAAACTGTTTTTT.

The chain carries TRBV5-5 and TRBJ2-3; D remains unclear. CDR1 and CDR2 from the germline V gene are SGHKS and YYEKEE (reference sequence). V was trimmed by 4 bases and J by 5 bases, leaving 20 bases between them. The CDR3 is 16 amino acids. CDR3 sequence reads: CASSRIPTRREDTQYF. Written as DNA, the CDR3 is TGTGCCAGCAGCCGGATACCGACAAGGAGAGAAGATACGCAGTATTTT.

J is TRBJ1-1 and V is TRBV27; TRBD1 aligns across 9 bases. This CDR3 has 13 amino acids. Germline-derived CDR1 and CDR2 are MNHEY and SMNVEV (reference sequence). The trim removed 3 bases at V and 6 bases at J, leaving 2 bases unmatched. The CDR3 DNA follows: TGTGCCAGCAGTTTCCGACAGGGGGCTGAAGCTTTCTTT. The encoded protein is CASSFRQGAEAFF.

This chain connects TRBV5-1 to TRBJ1-2; 10 nucleotides match TRBD1. The CDR3 length is 13 residues. With 3 bases clipped from V and 11 bases from J, the junction kept 7 bases outside the gene matches. Germline V lookup: CDR1 SGHRS, CDR2 YFSETQ. The CDR3, as DNA: TGCGCCAGCAGCTGGGACAGGGGAGTCAGGTACACCTTC. Protein product: CASSWDRGVRYTF.

This chain connects TRBV11-3 to TRBJ1-4; the D gene is possibly TRBD1 (5 bases). Germline V gives CDR1 SGHNT, CDR2 YENEEA. The ends were cut back, 3 bases at V and 5 bases at J, with 16 bases in the middle. CDR3 length equals 16 residues. The DNA for the CDR3 is TGTGCCAGCAGCTTTGACCGGGGCAGCCTAAATGAAAAACTGTTTTTT. It translates to CASSFDRGSLNEKLFF.

This sequence joins TRBV10-3 and TRBJ2-7, with D possibly TRBD2 on 5 matching bases. The CDR3 has 13 residues. The V gene's germline CDR1 is ENHRY and CDR2 SYGVKD. Trimming stripped 8 bases from V and 6 bases from J, with 17 bases between. This CDR3 is CAIRDENLGEQYF. The CDR3 DNA sequence: TGTGCCATCCGGGATGAAAACCTTGGCGAGCAGTACTTC.

J is TRBJ1-1 and V is TRBV7-3, with 8 bases fitting TRBD1. This CDR3 is 15 amino acids long. Germline V gene sequence: CDR1 SGHTA, CDR2 FQGTGA. Trimming at V came to 0 bases and at J to 5 bases, leaving 5 bases not matched to a gene. The CDR3 here is CASSLTSDRETEAFF. The CDR3 nucleotides are TGTGCCAGCAGCTTAACCTCGGACAGGGAGACTGAAGCTTTCTTT. The complete variable domain, with remaining parts taken from reference TRBV7-3 and TRBJ1-1, reads GAGVSQTPSNKVTEKGKYVELRCDPISGHTALYWYRQSLGQGPEFLIYFQGTGAADDSGLPNDRFFAVRPEGSVSTLKIQRTERGDSAVYLCASSLTSDRETEAFFGQGTRLTVV.

The V gene is TRBV28, the J gene TRBJ2-2; a possible D gene is TRBD1 (5 bases). V lost 1 base to trimming and J lost 7 bases, with 10 bases between them. The V gene's germline CDR1 is MDHEN and CDR2 SYDVKM. The CDR3 runs 14 residues. CDR3 sequence reads: CASSLLSRDGELFF. The CDR3 nucleotides are TGTGCCAGCAGTTTATTGTCCAGGGACGGGGAGCTGTTTTTT.

V is TRBV11-2 and J is TRBJ1-1; D unclear. V gave up 1 base and J gave up 1 base, with 7 bases separating them. The CDR3 loop spans 14 amino acids. Per the germline V gene, CDR1 is SGHAT and CDR2 is FQNNGV. The CDR3 DNA sequence: TGTGCCAGCAGCTTAGGTGTGCAGAACACTGAAGCTTTCTTT. Residues: CASSLGVQNTEAFF.

The chain employs TRBV6-5 and TRBJ1-1; D is ambiguous. Deletions cut 0 bases from V and 4 bases from J, with 12 bases between. Germline CDR1 is MNHEY and CDR2 is SVGAGI. The CDR3 consists of 15 residues. DNA for the CDR3: TGTGCCAGCAGTTACTCGTTCCGGGCCAGCACTGAAGCTTTCTTT. Translation: CASSYSFRASTEAFF.